A selection of T cell receptor beta chains follows, all from one sample in a study of shared clonotypes between healthy human individuals. Sequencing was performed with immunoSEQ multiplex PCR; in TCRdb, only in-frame clones are kept and a portion is missing. The data hold approximately 2,200,000 clones, with 90% to 95% observed a single time. The sample taken for sequencing was naive CD8+ T cells from PBMCs. The receptors were sampled from a man between 18 and 29 years old in good health. Some clones in this sample may be carry-over from other donors' samples. Each CDR3 is given with its conserved first and last residue. Fields, in order: V gene, D gene, clone size, J gene, CDR3 DNA, CDR3 protein. The D gene is left open where the match is weak. The listing skips clone size in some rows; elsewhere it reads once, few, many or a size class.

v_gene: TRBV9
d_gene: NA
abundance: NA
j_gene: TRBJ2-3
CDR3nt: TGTGCCAGCAGCCCCCGGACATCCCCACTTTTTGATACGCAGTATTTT
CDR3aa: CASSPRTSPLFDTQYF

v_gene: TRBV2
d_gene: NA
abundance: NA
j_gene: TRBJ1-2
CDR3nt: TGTGCCAGCCGTAAGAGCCGGGACCTAAATTATGGCTACACCTTC
CDR3aa: CASRKSRDLNYGYTF

v_gene: TRBV6-5
d_gene: TRBD1
abundance: once
j_gene: TRBJ1-3
CDR3nt: TGTGCCACCTACCTACATCCGGGACAGATGGACACCATATATTTT
CDR3aa: CATYLHPGQMDTIYF

v_gene: TRBV30
d_gene: NA
abundance: few
j_gene: TRBJ1-5
CDR3nt: TGTGCCTGGAGTGTAGGGAATCAGCCCCAGCATTTT
CDR3aa: CAWSVGNQPQHF

v_gene: TRBV9
d_gene: NA
abundance: NA
j_gene: TRBJ2-7
CDR3nt: TGTGCCTCAGGGGCAGGGGACTCCTACGAGCAGTACTTC
CDR3aa: CASGAGDSYEQYF

v_gene: TRBV19
d_gene: TRBD1
abundance: NA
j_gene: TRBJ1-2
CDR3nt: TGTGCCAGTAGTTCCAGAGAAGACCGGGACAGCAACTATGGCTACACCTTC
CDR3aa: CASSSREDRDSNYGYTF

v_gene: TRBV2
d_gene: TRBD2
abundance: NA
j_gene: TRBJ2-3
CDR3nt: TGTGCCAGCAGCGAACTAGCGGGGGAGGCAGATACGCAGTATTTT
CDR3aa: CASSELAGEADTQYF

v_gene: TRBV2
d_gene: NA
abundance: few
j_gene: TRBJ1-5
CDR3nt: TGTGCCAGCAGTGAAGGCTTGCAGCCCCAGCATTTT
CDR3aa: CASSEGLQPQHF

v_gene: TRBV11-2
d_gene: TRBD2
abundance: NA
j_gene: TRBJ2-2
CDR3nt: TGTGCCAGCAGCCCCGTTAGCGCCCGAGCGGGGACGAACACCGGGGAGCTGTTTTTT
CDR3aa: CASSPVSARAGTNTGELFF

v_gene: TRBV7-3
d_gene: NA
abundance: NA
j_gene: TRBJ2-7
CDR3nt: TGTGCCAGCAGTCTAGCACGCTCCTACGAGCAGTACTTC
CDR3aa: CASSLARSYEQYF

v_gene: TRBV7-2
d_gene: NA
abundance: NA
j_gene: TRBJ2-3
CDR3nt: TGTGCCAGCAGCTTAGGGGGCAGTCGGAGCACAGATACGCAGTATTTT
CDR3aa: CASSLGGSRSTDTQYF

v_gene: TRBV11-2
d_gene: NA
abundance: NA
j_gene: TRBJ1-1
CDR3nt: TGTGCCAGCAGCCCGGCACGGCCCGCTTTCTTT
CDR3aa: CASSPARPAFF

v_gene: TRBV5-1
d_gene: NA
abundance: NA
j_gene: TRBJ2-1
CDR3nt: TGCGCCAGCAGCTTGGCGGGAGACGAGCAGTTCTTC
CDR3aa: CASSLAGDEQFF

v_gene: TRBV29-1
d_gene: NA
abundance: NA
j_gene: TRBJ2-1
CDR3nt: TGCAGCGTTGAATTTGGGGAATCGGGCAATGAGCAGTTCTTC
CDR3aa: CSVEFGESGNEQFF

v_gene: TRBV27
d_gene: NA
abundance: NA
j_gene: TRBJ2-2
CDR3nt: TGTGCCAGCAGTTCCGGGACACGGGTGATGTCGAACACCGGGGAGCTGTTTTTT
CDR3aa: CASSSGTRVMSNTGELFF

v_gene: TRBV9
d_gene: TRBD2
abundance: NA
j_gene: TRBJ2-1
CDR3nt: TGTGCCAGCAGCGTATCTAGCGGGATTGGCTATGAGCAGTTCTTC
CDR3aa: CASSVSSGIGYEQFF

v_gene: TRBV6-7
d_gene: TRBD1
abundance: NA
j_gene: TRBJ1-4
CDR3nt: TGTGCCAGCAGTTCCCCCAGGGGGGGGAAGGAGGAAAAACTGTTTTTT
CDR3aa: CASSSPRGGKEEKLFF

v_gene: TRBV5-1
d_gene: TRBD2
abundance: NA
j_gene: TRBJ2-7
CDR3nt: TGCGCCAGCACCACAAGCGGGAGAACATACGAGCAGTACTTC
CDR3aa: CASTTSGRTYEQYF

v_gene: TRBV9
d_gene: NA
abundance: NA
j_gene: TRBJ2-2
CDR3nt: TGTGCCAGCAGCGTAGAGCCCCGAACCCCAAACACCGGGGAGCTGTTTTTT
CDR3aa: CASSVEPRTPNTGELFF

v_gene: TRBV27
d_gene: NA
abundance: once
j_gene: TRBJ2-3
CDR3nt: TGTGCCAGCAGTTTGGACCGCACAGATACGCAGTATTTT
CDR3aa: CASSLDRTDTQYF

v_gene: TRBV19
d_gene: NA
abundance: few
j_gene: TRBJ2-2
CDR3nt: TGTGCCGGCCGACCGACGTTGGGCACCGGGGAGCTGTTTTTT
CDR3aa: CAGRPTLGTGELFF

v_gene: TRBV7-3
d_gene: NA
abundance: NA
j_gene: TRBJ2-1
CDR3nt: TGTGCCAGCAGCTTAAGAGGCGGGGCCCTGAATGAGCAGTTCTTC
CDR3aa: CASSLRGGALNEQFF